A single sample is the source of the 21 T cell receptor beta chains below, sequenced in a study. Tregs were sorted as CD4+CD25+CD127-/low cells. One entry per CDR3 protein, called by TCRdb with MiXCR from the 5' RACE reads. This table has over 40,000 distinct CDR3 sequences, around 20% appearing once. The sequenced sample consisted of Tregs sorted from blood. These receptors came from a female donor with breast cancer.

This clonotype occurred many times. The chain has TRBV5-6 and TRBJ2-5; TRBD2 might be the D (6 bases). The germline CDR1 and CDR2 sequences are SGHDT and YYEEEE. V lost 0 bases to trimming and J lost 2 bases, with 11 bases between them. The CDR3 length is 15 residues. CDR3 region: CASSLGGVTQETQYF. The CDR3, as DNA: TGTGCCAGCAGCTTGGGCGGGGTCACGCAAGAGACCCAGTACTTC. The full variable domain, with the rest looked up from reference TRBV5-6 and TRBJ2-5, is DAGVTQSPTHLIKTRGQQVTLRCSPKSGHDTVSWYQQALGQGPQFIFQYYEEEERQRGNFPDRFSGHQFPNYSSELNVNALLLGDSALYLCASSLGGVTQETQYFGPGTRLLVL.

In its sample, this clonotype was seen many times. The CDR3 bases are TGTGCCAGCAGTTGGGGGTTAGGTCGCTACGAGCAGTACTTC. This sequence encodes CASSWGLGRYEQYF. The rearrangement links TRBV27 to TRBJ2-7; D is perhaps TRBD1 or TRBD2 (5 bases each). V was shortened by 4 bases and J by 3 bases, with 13 bases between the two germline ends. In germline, CDR1 is MNHEY, CDR2 SMNVEV (reference sequence). The CDR3 spans 14 residues.

This clonotype has just a few counts. The V call is TRBV7-9, the J call TRBJ2-1; D uncertain. Germline CDR1 reads SEHNR; CDR2 reads FQNEAQ (reference sequence). Trimming shortened V by 7 bases and J by 5 bases, and 6 bases separated the two germline ends. This CDR3 is 11 amino acids long. As DNA, the CDR3 is TGTGCCAGCAAAAAGAACAATGAGCAGTTCTTC. Translation: CASKKNNEQFF.

The J gene is TRBJ2-1, the V gene TRBV20-1, with 12 bases fitting TRBD2. V shed 3 bases and J 5 bases; nucleotides not matched to a gene: 8. This CDR3 is 16 amino acids long. CDR1 and CDR2 (germline): DFQATT, SNEGSKA (reference sequence). The CDR3 region has the DNA TGCAGTGCTAGGGCTCCGGGACTAGCGGGTAACAATGAGCAGTTCTTC. Protein: CSARAPGLAGNNEQFF.

This clonotype was observed many times. This chain links TRBV5-1 with TRBJ2-5; either TRBD1 or TRBD2 may fit D (6 bases each). Germline assignment: CDR1 SGHRS and CDR2 YFSETQ. This CDR3 spans 14 amino acids. Trimming stripped 2 bases from V and 5 bases from J, with 13 bases between. The CDR3 nucleotides are TGCGCCAGCAGCTTCGGAGGGGGGAAGGAGACCCAGTACTTC. Protein product: CASSFGGGKETQYF.

The chain links TRBV7-3 to TRBJ2-1, with D hard to call. V was clipped by 6 bases and J by 0 bases, with 12 bases between them. CDR3 length: 15 amino acids. In germline, CDR1 is SGHTA, CDR2 FQGTGA. The CDR3 reads CASSGAETSYNEQFF. DNA of the CDR3: TGTGCCAGCAGTGGTGCGGAAACCTCCTACAATGAGCAGTTCTTC.

This clonotype has ten or more counts. The V gene is TRBV15, the J gene TRBJ1-3; D remains ambiguous. Germline V lookup: CDR1 LNHNV, CDR2 YYDKDF (reference sequence). The V end was cut by 5 bases, the J end by 0 bases, with 11 bases between. This CDR3 contains 15 residues. CDR3 loop: CATSGGLSSGNTIYF. The CDR3 DNA reads as TGTGCCACCAGCGGCGGACTGAGCTCTGGAAACACCATATATTTT.

This clonotype was seen once. Being one base from a much bigger clone, this may be a read error. V usage is TRBV9 and J usage is TRBJ1-5; 7 nucleotides agree with TRBD1. The length of the CDR3 is 14 residues. Germline loops: CDR1 SGDLS, CDR2 YYNGEE. The CDR3 region has the DNA TGTGCCAACAGCGGGACAGCTCAGGGGCAGCCCCAGCATTTT. Residues: CANSGTAQGQPQHF. Variable domain in full (rest from reference TRBV9 and TRBJ1-5): DSGVTQTPKHLITATGQRVTLRCSPRSGDLSVYWYQQSLDQGLQFLIQYYNGEERAKGNILERFSAQQFPDLHSELNLSSLELGDSALYFCANSGTAQGQPQHFGDGTRLSIL.

This clonotype was counted between two and nine times. The CDR3 DNA reads as TGTGCCAGCAGCGTAACCTCGTCGGGTTACGAGCAGTACTTC. Encoded protein: CASSVTSSGYEQYF. The chain has TRBV9 and TRBJ2-7; D remains unclear. Germline V gene data show CDR1 as SGDLS and CDR2 as YYNGEE. Deletions cut 1 base from V and 4 bases from J, with 12 bases between. CDR3 length: 14 amino acids.

The chain uses TRBV10-3 and TRBJ2-6; no clear D. V gave up 7 bases and J gave up 0 bases, with 16 bases separating them. Germline V CDR1 and CDR2: ENHRY, SYGVKD. The CDR3 has 17 residues. CDR3 in DNA: TGTGCCATCAACCCGACACGAACGAGCTCTGGGGCCAACGTCCTGACTTTC. This encodes CAINPTRTSSGANVLTF.

J is TRBJ2-1 and V is TRBV2; D remains ambiguous. V was pared by 3 bases and J by 0 bases, with 6 bases between. CDR1 and CDR2 from the germline V gene are SNHLY and FYNNEI. CDR3 length equals 14 residues. In DNA, the CDR3 is TGTGCCAGCAGTGAGCCGAGCTCCTACAATGAGCAGTTCTTC. Its protein product is CASSEPSSYNEQFF.

J is TRBJ1-1 and V is TRBV10-3, with D hard to call. This CDR3 comprises 14 residues. V was trimmed by 0 bases and J by 1 base, leaving 6 bases between them. CDR1 is ENHRY and CDR2 is SYGVKD in the germline V gene. The CDR3 spells CAISESTENTEAFF. The DNA of the CDR3 is TGTGCCATCAGTGAGTCCACAGAGAACACTGAAGCTTTCTTT.

This clonotype was seen a handful of times. The chain recombines TRBV7-9 with TRBJ2-1, with 12 bases matching TRBD1. This CDR3 is 15 amino acids long. Trimming at V came to 1 base and at J to 8 bases, leaving 3 bases not matched to a gene. CDR1 is SEHNR and CDR2 is FQNEAQ in the germline V gene (reference sequence). The CDR3 sequence is CASSLGDRGLDEQFF. The CDR3 nucleotides are TGTGCCAGCAGCTTAGGGGACAGGGGGCTTGATGAGCAGTTCTTC.

This clonotype has more than one count but fewer than ten. The chain couples TRBV28 to TRBJ1-5; perhaps TRBD1 as D (5 bases). In germline, CDR1 is MDHEN, CDR2 SYDVKM. CDR3 length: 14 amino acids. V lost 2 bases, J lost 6 bases, and 11 bases lay in between. The CDR3 is CASSLGPGRQPQHF. The CDR3 DNA sequence: TGTGCCAGCAGTTTAGGTCCAGGGCGTCAGCCCCAGCATTTT.

The chain links TRBV7-2 to TRBJ1-5; the D is unclear. Trimming removed 0 bases at V and 0 bases at J, with 9 bases between. Germline CDR1 SGHTA, CDR2 FQGNSA. The CDR3 loop spans 16 amino acids. The CDR3 DNA sequence: TGTGCCAGCAGCTTAGCGGGCCATTATAGCAATCAGCCCCAGCATTTT. Translated, it gives CASSLAGHYSNQPQHF.

This clonotype came up a few times. The V and J genes are TRBV6-5 and TRBJ2-7; D is undetermined. With 0 bases removed from V and 2 bases from J, the gap between germline ends came to 14 bases. Per germline, CDR1 MNHEY and CDR2 SVGAGI. There are 16 residues in the CDR3. CDR3 sequence: CASSYSTVSVAYEQYF. The CDR3, as DNA: TGTGCCAGCAGTTACTCGACTGTGAGTGTAGCCTACGAGCAGTACTTC.

As for this clonotype: Just one base apart from a much larger clone, this may be a read error. V and J are TRBV20-1 and TRBJ1-2; D unclear. The V and J ends lost 5 bases and 1 base respectively, with 14 bases between them. This CDR3 has 14 residues. Germline V gene sequence: CDR1 DFQATT, CDR2 SNEGSKA (reference sequence). CDR3 sequence reads: CSAHTTRLNYGYTF. The CDR3 coding sequence is TGCAGTGCTCACACTACGCGGCTTAACTATGGCTACACCTTC.

The V gene is TRBV18, the J gene TRBJ1-2; a weak D match, TRBD1 (5 bases). The CDR3 sequence is 16 residues long. Trimming pared 3 bases from V and 4 bases from J, leaving 18 bases between. Germline V gives CDR1 KGHSH, CDR2 LQKENI. CDR3 region: CASSPQPGGSGYGYTF. The CDR3 nucleotides are TGTGCCAGCTCACCCCAGCCTGGGGGTAGCGGCTATGGCTACACCTTC.

The J gene is TRBJ2-2, the V gene TRBV5-1; 8 positions match TRBD2. The CDR3 sequence is 18 residues long. The V gene end was trimmed by 5 bases and the J gene end by 3 bases; junction bases not matched to a gene: 15. CDR1 SGHRS and CDR2 YFSETQ come from the germline V gene. CDR3 DNA sequence: TGCGCCAGCAGAACCCCAGCGGGAGCGTCCAGGGACACCGGGGAGCTGTTTTTT. Its protein is CASRTPAGASRDTGELFF.

Turning to this clonotype: A read error is likely, as this CDR3 ends without the conserved phenylalanine or tryptophan. V gene TRBV2 combines with J gene TRBJ2-5, with 9 bases identical to TRBD2. CDR3 length: 15 amino acids. Losses at the gene ends were 4 bases for V and 5 bases for J; bases not matched to a gene: 8. CDR1 is SNHLY, CDR2 FYNNEI, per germline. This CDR3 is CASSGIAGVQETQYL. The CDR3 region has the DNA TGTGCCAGCAGTGGTATAGCGGGAGTCCAGGAGACCCAGTACCTC.

The chain recombines TRBV5-1 with TRBJ2-4, with D perhaps matching TRBD2 (6 bases). Trimming stripped 0 bases from V and 8 bases from J, with 12 bases between. Germline-derived CDR1 and CDR2 are SGHRS and YFSETQ. CDR3 length: 14 residues. The CDR3 protein is CASSLEGGGDIQYF. CDR3 DNA sequence: TGCGCCAGCAGCTTGGAGGGAGGAGGGGACATTCAGTACTTC.